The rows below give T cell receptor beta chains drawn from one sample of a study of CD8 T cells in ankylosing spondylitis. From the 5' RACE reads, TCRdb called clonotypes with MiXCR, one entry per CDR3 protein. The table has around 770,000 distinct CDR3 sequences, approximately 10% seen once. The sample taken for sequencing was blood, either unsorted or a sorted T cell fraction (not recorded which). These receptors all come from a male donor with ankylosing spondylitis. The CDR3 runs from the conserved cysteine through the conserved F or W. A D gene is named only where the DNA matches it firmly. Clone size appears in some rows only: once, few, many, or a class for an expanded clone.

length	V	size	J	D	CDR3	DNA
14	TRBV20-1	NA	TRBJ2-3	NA	CSARDRLAVHTQYF	TGCAGTGCTAGAGATCGGCTAGCCGTCCATACGCAGTATTTT
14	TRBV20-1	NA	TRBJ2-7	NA	CSARRLFRTYEQYF	TGCAGTGCTAGGAGATTATTTCGGACCTACGAGCAGTACTTC
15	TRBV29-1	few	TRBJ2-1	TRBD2	CSVGLSRRSYNEQFF	TGCAGCGTGGGACTAAGTCGGCGCTCCTACAATGAGCAGTTCTTC
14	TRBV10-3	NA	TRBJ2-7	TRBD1	CAISDGQGAYEQYF	TGTGCCATCAGTGATGGACAGGGGGCATATGAGCAGTACTTC
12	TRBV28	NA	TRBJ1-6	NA	CASSQFDSPLHF	TGTGCCAGCAGCCAATTTGATTCACCCCTCCACTTT
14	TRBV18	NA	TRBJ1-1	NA	CASSPRTRGTEAFF	TGTGCCAGCTCACCTCGGACAAGGGGAACTGAAGCTTTCTTT
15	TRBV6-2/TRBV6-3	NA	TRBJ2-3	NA	CASSYLGLGTDTQYF	TGTGCCAGCAGTTACCTTGGACTGGGCACAGATACGCAGTATTTT
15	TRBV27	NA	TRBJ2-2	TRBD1	CASKIMDRGAGELFF	TGTGCCAGCAAGATAATGGACAGGGGAGCCGGGGAGCTGTTTTTT
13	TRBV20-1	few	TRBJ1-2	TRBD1	CSARESGGDGYTF	TGCAGTGCTAGAGAATCAGGGGGGGATGGCTACACCTTC
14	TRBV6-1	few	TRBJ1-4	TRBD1	CASRPGGLWEKLFF	TGTGCCAGCAGACCAGGGGGCTTATGGGAAAAACTGTTTTTT
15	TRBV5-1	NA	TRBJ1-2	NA	CASSLGAPLEYGYTF	TGCGCCAGCAGCTTGGGGGCTCCCCTCGAGTATGGCTACACCTTC
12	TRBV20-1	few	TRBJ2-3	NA	CSAGRPLDTQYF	TGCAGTGCTGGAAGACCCCTAGATACGCAGTATTTT
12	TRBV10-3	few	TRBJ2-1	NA	CAISEFSNEQFF	TGTGCCATCAGTGAGTTCAGCAATGAGCAGTTCTTC
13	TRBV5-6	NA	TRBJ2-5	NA	CASSSEPGETQYF	TGTGCCAGCAGCTCTGAACCAGGGGAGACCCAGTACTTC
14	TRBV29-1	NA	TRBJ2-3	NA	CSVDGGPNTDTQYF	TGCAGCGTGGACGGAGGGCCCAACACAGATACGCAGTATTTT
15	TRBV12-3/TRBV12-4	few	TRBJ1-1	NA	CASSFRGRIGTEAFF	TGTGCCAGCAGTTTCCGGGGTAGAATAGGCACTGAAGCTTTCTTT
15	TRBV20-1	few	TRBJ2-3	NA	CSARDRTSLRDTQYF	TGCAGTGCTAGAGATCGCACTAGCCTGAGAGATACGCAGTATTTT
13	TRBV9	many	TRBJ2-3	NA	CASSAGSPDTQYF	TGTGCCAGCAGCGCGGGGAGTCCAGATACGCAGTATTTT
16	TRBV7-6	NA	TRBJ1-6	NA	CASSLAGDSYNSPLHF	TGTGCCAGCAGCTTAGCAGGGGACTCCTATAATTCACCCCTCCACTTT
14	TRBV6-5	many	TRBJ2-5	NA	CASSSGLMSETQYF	TGTGCCAGCAGTTCCGGACTTATGAGCGAGACCCAGTACTTC
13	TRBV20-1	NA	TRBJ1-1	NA	CSAATGRMTEAFF	TGCAGTGCTGCCACGGGCCGAATGACTGAAGCTTTCTTT
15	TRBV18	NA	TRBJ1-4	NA	CASSPLAGASEKLFF	TGTGCCAGCTCACCCCTCGCTGGGGCAAGTGAAAAACTGTTTTTT
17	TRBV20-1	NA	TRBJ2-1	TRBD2	CSAPLAGGIPPWDEQFF	TGCAGTGCCCCTCTAGCGGGGGGGATCCCCCCTTGGGATGAGCAGTTCTTC
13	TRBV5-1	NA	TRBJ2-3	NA	CASGRGITDTQYF	TGCGCCAGTGGTAGGGGGATCACAGATACGCAGTATTTT
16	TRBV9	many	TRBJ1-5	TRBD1	CASSVQGQGAGQPQHF	TGTGCCAGCAGCGTACAAGGACAGGGGGCTGGTCAGCCCCAGCATTTT
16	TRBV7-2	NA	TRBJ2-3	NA	CASSLMPGLNTDTQYF	TGTGCCAGCAGCTTAATGCCAGGGTTGAATACAGATACGCAGTATTTT
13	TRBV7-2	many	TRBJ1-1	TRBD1	CASSRQGETEAFF	TGTGCCAGCAGCCGACAGGGCGAAACTGAAGCTTTCTTT
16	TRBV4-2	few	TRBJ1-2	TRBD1	CASSQDPSGGRGGYTF	TGTGCCAGCAGCCAAGATCCGTCAGGGGGAAGGGGTGGCTACACCTTC
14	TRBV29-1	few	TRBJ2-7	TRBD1	CSGSPGTGGYEQYF	TGCAGCGGAAGCCCCGGGACAGGGGGCTACGAGCAGTACTTC
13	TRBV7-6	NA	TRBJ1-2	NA	CASSPGGINGYTF	TGTGCCAGCAGTCCTGGCGGGATCAATGGCTACACCTTC
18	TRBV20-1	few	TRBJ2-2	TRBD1	CSARDLLLSNRGTGELFF	TGCAGTGCTAGAGATCTCCTATTATCGAACAGGGGTACCGGGGAGCTGTTTTTT
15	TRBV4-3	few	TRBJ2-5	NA	CASSQDPRAEETQYF	TGCGCCAGCAGCCAAGATCCAAGGGCGGAAGAGACCCAGTACTTC
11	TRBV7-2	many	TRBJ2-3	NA	CASTALGTQYF	TGTGCCAGCACCGCTTTGGGCACGCAGTATTTT
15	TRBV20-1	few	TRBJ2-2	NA	CSASKDRSPLGELFF	TGCAGTGCTAGTAAAGACCGGTCGCCCCTCGGGGAGCTGTTTTTT
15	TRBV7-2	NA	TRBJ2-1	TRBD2	CASSLGGRAGNEQFF	TGTGCCAGCAGCTTAGGCGGGAGGGCAGGGAATGAGCAGTTCTTC
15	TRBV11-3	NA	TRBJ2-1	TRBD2	CASSLALAANNEQFF	TGTGCCAGCAGCTTAGCCCTAGCGGCAAACAATGAGCAGTTCTTC
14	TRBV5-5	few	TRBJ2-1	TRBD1	CASISQTGWNEQFF	TGTGCCAGCATCTCTCAGACAGGGTGGAATGAGCAGTTCTTC
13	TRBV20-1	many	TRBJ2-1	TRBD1	CSAWTGRANEQFF	TGCAGTGCCTGGACAGGTCGGGCGAATGAGCAGTTCTTC
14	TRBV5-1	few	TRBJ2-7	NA	CASRAGRSPYEQYF	TGCGCCAGCAGGGCGGGACGTTCTCCCTACGAGCAGTACTTC
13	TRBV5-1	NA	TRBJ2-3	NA	CASSLEGGNTQYF	TGCGCCAGCAGCTTGGAGGGTGGAAATACGCAGTATTTT
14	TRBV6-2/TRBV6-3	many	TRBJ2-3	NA	CASSYVGDPDTQYF	TGTGCCAGCAGTTACGTCGGGGATCCCGATACGCAGTATTTT
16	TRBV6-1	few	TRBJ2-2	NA	CASRPLRGVNTGELFF	TGTGCCAGCAGACCGCTTAGGGGGGTGAACACCGGGGAGCTGTTTTTT
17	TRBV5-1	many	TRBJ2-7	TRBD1	CASSPATGGDFEDEQYF	TGCGCCAGCAGCCCGGCGACAGGGGGCGATTTTGAAGACGAGCAGTACTTC
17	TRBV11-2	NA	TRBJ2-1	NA	CASSPRISVGSYNEQFF	TGTGCCAGCAGCCCGCGGATTTCAGTGGGTTCCTACAATGAGCAGTTCTTC
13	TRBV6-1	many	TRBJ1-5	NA	CATSGGYNQPQHF	TGTGCCACCTCAGGCGGTTACAATCAGCCCCAGCATTTT
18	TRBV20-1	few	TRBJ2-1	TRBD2	CSAKSGSGVMRELNEQFF	TGCAGTGCTAAATCCGGTAGCGGGGTGATGCGGGAGTTAAATGAGCAGTTCTTC
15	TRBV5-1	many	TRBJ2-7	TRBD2	CASSSGASGVNEQYF	TGCGCCAGCAGCTCCGGGGCCAGCGGGGTTAACGAGCAGTACTTC
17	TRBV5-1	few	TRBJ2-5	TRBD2	CASSQSSGRADAETQYF	TGCGCCAGCAGCCAATCTAGCGGGAGGGCCGATGCGGAGACCCAGTACTTC
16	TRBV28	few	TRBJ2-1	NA	CASSLARRDSHNEQFF	TGTGCCAGCAGTTTGGCTAGAAGGGACTCTCACAATGAGCAGTTCTTC
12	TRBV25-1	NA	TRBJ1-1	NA	CASSETVPEAFF	TGTGCCAGCAGTGAAACTGTACCTGAAGCTTTCTTT